Below, 11 T cell receptor beta chains from the same sample are listed, as sequenced in a study of blood T cell repertoires in COVID-19. Measured with immunoSEQ multiplex PCR; TCRdb has only the in-frame clones, and not every one. The sample yields 120,000 to 150,000 clones, approximately 85% seen once. Sequencing used peripheral blood. The origin of the receptors is an older woman with COVID-19, enrolled during active disease.

The J gene is TRBJ2-7, the V gene TRBV2, with TRBD1 matching over 8 bases. The germline V gene has CDR1 SNHLY and CDR2 FYNNEI. Trimming took 7 bases from V and 5 from J; bases not matched to a gene: 16. This CDR3 has 16 amino acids. CDR3 in DNA: TGTGCCAGCAAAGGTCAGAAGTCCGGGACAGGCGACGAGCAGTACTTC. Translation: CASKGQKSGTGDEQYF.

The rearrangement joins TRBV2 to TRBJ1-5; 9 bases fit TRBD1. After removal of 6 bases from V and 4 bases from J, the junction contained 1 base not matched to a gene. Germline values: CDR1 SNHLY, CDR2 FYNNEI. The CDR3 is made up of 13 amino acids. The CDR3 coding sequence is TGTGCCAGCAGCGGGACAGGGAATCAGCCCCAGCATTTT. Protein: CASSGTGNQPQHF.

The chain employs TRBV5-1 and TRBJ2-1, with 10 bases aligning to TRBD1. This CDR3 comprises 14 residues. The germline gives CDR1 SGHRS, CDR2 YFSETQ. The trim removed 4 bases at V and 13 bases at J, leaving 11 bases unmatched. The chain's CDR3 is CASSNPGQGGTQFF. CDR3 DNA sequence: TGCGCCAGCAGCAACCCCGGACAGGGGGGAACTCAGTTCTTC.

This clone turned up a few times. V gene TRBV7-8 combines with J gene TRBJ2-7, with D possibly TRBD1 on 6 matching bases. Per germline, CDR1 SGHVS and CDR2 FQNEAQ. Trimming pared 5 bases from V and 1 base from J, leaving 18 bases between. This CDR3 is built from 16 residues. The CDR3, as DNA: TGTGCCAGCAGCGGGGTCAGGGGATATGCGTCCTACGAGCAGTACTTC. It encodes CASSGVRGYASYEQYF.

The genes are TRBV19 and TRBJ2-2, with a tentative D call TRBD1 (5 bases). The CDR3 contains 14 residues. CDR1 is LNHDA, CDR2 SQIVND, per germline (reference sequence). The V end was cut by 10 bases, the J end by 2 bases, with 14 bases between. The DNA of the CDR3 is TGTGCCACTCAGGGCGACGGCAACACCGGGGAGCTGTTTTTT. As protein: CATQGDGNTGELFF.

This rearrangement joins TRBV7-3 to TRBJ2-3; 13 bases line up with TRBD2. Germline V gene data show CDR1 as SGHTA and CDR2 as FQGTGA. V shed 2 bases and J 0 bases; nucleotides not matched to a gene: 5. This CDR3 region has 18 residues. CDR3 nucleotides: TGTGCCAGCAGCTTAGCGGGACTAGCGGGGTCTAGCACAGATACGCAGTATTTT. This encodes CASSLAGLAGSSTDTQYF.

The chain uses TRBV7-2 and TRBJ1-1; 7 bases align to TRBD1. In germline, CDR1 is SGHTA, CDR2 FQGNSA. This CDR3 region has 15 residues. After removal of 1 base from V and 3 bases from J, the junction contained 5 bases not matched to a gene. Here the CDR3 DNA reads TGTGCCAGCAGCTTAGTAGGGGGCGGGGACACTGAAGCTTTCTTT. Protein: CASSLVGGGDTEAFF.

The V and J genes are TRBV6-5 and TRBJ2-2; tentative D call: TRBD2 (5 bases). The CDR3 covers 13 residues. Trimming stripped 7 bases from V and 4 bases from J, with 10 bases between. Germline V lookup: CDR1 MNHEY, CDR2 SVGAGI. The CDR3 reads CASNPTSTGELFF. DNA of the CDR3: TGTGCCAGCAACCCCACTAGCACCGGGGAGCTGTTTTTT.

The V and J genes are TRBV27 and TRBJ2-7, with TRBD2 identical over 9 bases. From germline, CDR1 is MNHEY and CDR2 SMNVEV (reference sequence). Trimming at V came to 1 base and at J to 2 bases, leaving 3 bases not matched to a gene. This CDR3 comprises 15 residues. CDR3 bases: TGTGCCAGCAGTTTATTGGCGGGGGGGCCCTACGAGCAGTACTTC. This translates into CASSLLAGGPYEQYF.

V is TRBV9 and J is TRBJ1-1; D is possibly TRBD1 (5 bases). CDR1 SGDLS and CDR2 YYNGEE come from the germline V gene. The CDR3 has 15 amino acids. The V end lost 0 bases, the J end lost 3 bases, and 12 bases lay between the germline ends. The CDR3 bases are TGTGCCAGCAGCGTAGTGGCGGGGGTAGACACTGAAGCTTTCTTT. This encodes CASSVVAGVDTEAFF.

The chain's CDR3 is CASSGLTGDTDTQYF. CDR3 DNA: TGTGCCAGCAGCGGACTAACGGGGGACACAGATACGCAGTATTTT. V usage is TRBV7-9 and J usage is TRBJ2-3; D might be TRBD2 (6 bases). CDR3 length: 15 residues. V lost 5 bases and J 2 bases, leaving 14 bases between the germline ends. CDR1 SEHNR and CDR2 FQNEAQ come from the germline V gene (reference sequence). The full variable domain, rest sourced from reference TRBV7-9 and TRBJ2-3, is DTGVSQNPRHKITKRGQNVTFRCDPISEHNRLYWYRQTLGQGPEFLTYFQNEAQLEKSRLLSDRFSAERPKGSFSTLEIQRTEQGDSAMYLCASSGLTGDTDTQYFGPGTRLTVL.